This passage covers 26 T cell receptor beta chains from one sample sequenced in a study of blood T cells in healthy people across ages. The second PCR ran roughly 6 to 12 cycles with a sample-barcoded 5' primer and J-beta primers. TCRdb recomputed calls from the 5' RACE reads with MiXCR, one row per CDR3 protein. The data hold around 780,000 distinct CDR3 sequences, with roughly three fifths observed a single time. The sample taken for sequencing was blood. The receptor source for this set is a man in his forties in good health.

The chain joins TRBV6-2 or TRBV6-3 to TRBJ2-7; tentatively, D is TRBD2 (6 bases). Trimming stripped 0 bases from V and 3 bases from J, with 12 bases between. CDR3 size: 15 residues. Looked up from germline, CDR1 is MNHEY and CDR2 is SVGEGT. CDR3 bases: TGTGCCAGCAGTTACTCATCCCGGGACTTCTACGAGCAGTACTTC. This sequence encodes CASSYSSRDFYEQYF.

The chain joins TRBV28 to TRBJ2-7, with D possibly TRBD2 on 7 matching bases. Trimming pared 3 bases from V and 1 base from J, leaving 13 bases between. Germline loops: CDR1 MDHEN, CDR2 SYDVKM. The CDR3 has 15 residues. This CDR3 is CASSLRGGRSYEQYF. The CDR3 DNA is TGTGCCAGCAGTTTGAGGGGGGGCCGGTCCTACGAGCAGTACTTC.

This clonotype appeared a single time. CDR3 region: CASSTSQPQHF. The CDR3, as DNA: TGTGCCAGCAGTACCTCTCAGCCCCAGCATTTT. The chain is built from TRBV28 and TRBJ1-5; no reliable D call. Per germline, CDR1 MDHEN and CDR2 SYDVKM. This CDR3 contains 11 residues. V lost 5 bases, J lost 6 bases, and 5 bases lay in between.

A remark on this clonotype: An end of the junction differs from the germline gene, which may be a read error. This chain connects TRBV9 to TRBJ2-6; 16 bases line up with TRBD2. The germline CDR1 and CDR2 sequences are SGDLS and YYNGEE. CDR3 length: 23 amino acids. CDR3 sequence: CAGSGGPPGLAGGISSGANVLTF. The CDR3, as DNA: TGTGCCGGCAGCGGAGGGCCCCCGGGACTAGCGGGAGGGATCAGCTCTGGGGCCAACGTCCTGACTTTC.

This clonotype was observed a few times. The chain combines TRBV12-3 or TRBV12-4 with TRBJ2-5, with 7 bases fitting TRBD1. The J segment lost 9 bases and the V segment lost 4 bases, leaving 11 bases of the junction unmatched. The CDR3 length is 14 residues. In DNA form, the CDR3 reads TGTGCCAGCAGTTCGGGACAGTTTCAGGCGGCCCAGTACTTC. Translating it yields CASSSGQFQAAQYF.

The rearrangement uses TRBV7-2 and TRBJ2-5; 11 bases are a match to TRBD2. The germline CDR1 and CDR2 sequences are SGHTA and FQGNSA. V lost 0 bases, J lost 13 bases, and 7 bases stayed unmatched. The CDR3 contains 14 residues. CDR3 bases: TGTGCCAGCAGCTTAGCGCCGGGACTAGCGGAGGCGTACTTC. Protein: CASSLAPGLAEAYF.

This clonotype was counted only a few times. This chain connects TRBV5-7 to TRBJ2-5; the D gene is possibly TRBD2 (5 bases). TRBV5-7 is given ORF status, its function remaining uncertain. This CDR3 is 15 amino acids long. V dropped 3 bases and J dropped 1 base, with 13 bases sitting between them. CDR3 sequence: CASSWMPGFQETQYF. CDR3 nucleotide sequence: TGTGCCAGCAGCTGGATGCCGGGATTCCAAGAGACCCAGTACTTC.

This chain joins TRBV19 and TRBJ2-1, with 9 positions matching TRBD1. The J segment lost 8 bases and the V segment lost 6 bases, leaving 17 bases of the junction unmatched. The CDR3 contains 17 residues. Germline values: CDR1 LNHDA, CDR2 SQIVND (reference sequence). CDR3: CASRGQGTGVLDDEQFF. DNA of the CDR3: TGTGCCAGTAGGGGACAGGGAACCGGAGTGCTAGACGATGAGCAGTTCTTC.

This clonotype was counted only a few times. The chain uses TRBV21-1 and TRBJ2-3; the DNA was not compared with TRBD2, the D call given in the table. TRBV21-1 is designated a pseudogene. This CDR3 region has 14 residues. The CDR3 is CASSKTPRTDTQYF. DNA of the CDR3: TGTGCCAGCAGCAAAACTCCCCGCACAGATACGCAGTATTTT.

The V gene is TRBV27, the J gene TRBJ2-1, with unresolved D. V lost 7 bases and J lost 0, with 19 bases in between. The CDR3 totals 17 residues. Germline V CDR1 and CDR2: MNHEY, SMNVEV (reference sequence). The CDR3 loop reads CASTSGVGWSSYNEQFF. CDR3 in DNA: TGTGCCAGCACTTCAGGAGTGGGGTGGAGCTCCTACAATGAGCAGTTCTTC.

The rearrangement uses TRBV7-9 and TRBJ2-6; a weak D match, TRBD1 (5 bases). V shed 1 base and J shed 0 bases, with 19 bases lying between them. Germline CDR1 and CDR2: SEHNR and FQNEAQ (reference sequence). CDR3 length: 20 amino acids. The DNA of the CDR3 is TGTGCCAGCAGCTTAGAGGGGCCGCACGAACCGATCTCTGGGGCCAACGTCCTGACTTTC. It codes for CASSLEGPHEPISGANVLTF. The entire variable domain, with the rest obtained from reference TRBV7-9 and TRBJ2-6, is as follows: DTGVSQNPRHKITKRGQNVTFRCDPISEHNRLYWYRQTLGQGPEFLTYFQNEAQLEKSRLLSDRFSAERPKGSFSTLEIQRTEQGDSAMYLCASSLEGPHEPISGANVLTFGAGSRLTVL.

The genes are TRBV13 and TRBJ1-6; no reliable D call. V was pared by 5 bases and J by 15 bases, with 20 bases between. Per germline, CDR1 PRHDT and CDR2 FYEKMQ (reference sequence). The CDR3 length is 14 residues. The CDR3 spells CASSLSTDPHILHF. CDR3 coding DNA: TGTGCCAGCAGCCTGAGTACCGACCCACATATCCTCCACTTT. The variable domain in full, completed from reference TRBV13 and TRBJ1-6, reads AAGVIQSPRHLIKEKRETATLKCYPIPRHDTVYWYQQGPGQDPQFLISFYEKMQSDKGSIPDRFSAQQFSDYHSELNMSSLELGDSALYFCASSLSTDPHILHFGNGTRLTVT.

This chain links TRBV5-4 with TRBJ1-6, with 7 bases matching TRBD1. Germline-derived CDR1 and CDR2 are SGHNT and YYREEE (reference sequence). This CDR3 spans 17 amino acids. V shed 0 bases, J shed 0 bases, and the junction held 3 bases outside the gene matches. CDR3 loop: CASSLGQGDSYNSPLHF. The CDR3 DNA reads as TGTGCCAGCAGCTTGGGGCAGGGGGACTCCTATAATTCACCCCTCCACTTT.

This clonotype has a handful of counts. The chain joins TRBV7-2 to TRBJ1-2; D remains unclear. CDR1 is SGHTA and CDR2 is FQGNSA in the germline V gene. The CDR3 consists of 14 residues. The germline V and J ends were trimmed by 8 bases and 8 bases, with 21 bases remaining between them. The CDR3 DNA sequence: TGTGCCAGCGCCAACTCGTGGGCAAACGGGGGCTACACCTTC. It specifies CASANSWANGGYTF.

CDR3: CSVGGGSDTQYF. The CDR3 DNA sequence: TGCAGCGTGGGGGGGGGTTCAGATACGCAGTATTTT. The chain couples TRBV29-1 to TRBJ2-3; 7 bases align to TRBD2. Germline V lookup: CDR1 SQVTM, CDR2 ANQGSEA. This CDR3 spans 12 amino acids. V was pared by 6 bases and J by 4 bases, with 4 bases of the junction left unmatched.

This clonotype came up a few times. The chain couples TRBV20-1 to TRBJ2-5; D possibly corresponds to TRBD2 (5 bases). The length of the CDR3 is 12 residues. V was pared by 1 base and J by 4 bases, with 7 bases between. Germline CDR1 and CDR2: DFQATT and SNEGSKA (reference sequence). In nucleotides, the CDR3 is TGCAGTGCTAGAGTGGGGAGAGAGACCCAGTACTTC. This encodes CSARVGRETQYF.

The chain links TRBV4-1 to TRBJ1-2; no reliable D call. Germline CDR1 and CDR2: MGHRA and YSYEKL. The CDR3 is made up of 13 amino acids. V lost 4 bases, J lost 2 bases, and 8 bases lay in between. CDR3: CASSPTNNYGYTF. For the CDR3, the DNA is TGCGCCAGCAGCCCGACAAACAACTATGGCTACACCTTC.

The chain couples TRBV20-1 to TRBJ1-5; the D is unclear. CDR1 and CDR2 from the germline V gene are DFQATT and SNEGSKA (reference sequence). V lost 5 bases and J 4 bases, leaving 12 bases between the germline ends. The CDR3 contains 13 residues. In DNA form, the CDR3 reads TGCAGTGCTTCCCACGGGGTAAATCAGCCCCAGCATTTT. Residues: CSASHGVNQPQHF.

The chain employs TRBV28 and TRBJ2-1, with D possibly TRBD1 on 7 matching bases. CDR1 MDHEN and CDR2 SYDVKM come from the germline V gene. CDR3 size: 12 residues. V was shortened by 7 bases and J by 15 bases, with 19 bases between the two germline ends. The DNA of the CDR3 is TGTGCCAGCACTGGAGGGGGCGTTTCGAGGTTCTTC. It is translated as CASTGGGVSRFF.

This clonotype was recorded only once. The rearrangement uses TRBV20-1 and TRBJ2-6, with D uncertain. Germline-derived CDR1 and CDR2 are DFQATT and SNEGSKA (reference sequence). The CDR3 consists of 15 residues. Trimming cost V 5 bases and J 1 base, with 12 bases left between them. Written as DNA, the CDR3 is TGCAGTGCTGACCCCCGTAGATCTGGGGCCAACGTCCTGACTTTC. Protein: CSADPRRSGANVLTF.

Points on this clonotype: Germline and junction disagree at one end, which may indicate a read error. The genes are TRBV4-2 and TRBJ2-7, with D perhaps being TRBD1 or TRBD2 (5 bases each). CDR3 size: 15 residues. Germline values: CDR1 LGHNA, CDR2 YNFKEQ. CDR3 DNA: TGTGCCAGCAGCCAAGATGGGGACGGCTACTACGGGCAGTACTTC. Translating it yields CASSQDGDGYYGQYF.

This clonotype appeared a few times. The chain employs TRBV7-9 and TRBJ2-1; D is ambiguous. The V gene's germline CDR1 is SEHNR and CDR2 FQNEAQ (reference sequence). CDR3 length equals 16 residues. V was pared by 1 base and J by 0 bases, with 10 bases between. The CDR3 nucleotides read TGTGCCAGCAGCTTAGAGGGCGAAAGCTCCTACAATGAGCAGTTCTTC. This translates into CASSLEGESSYNEQFF.

This clonotype has only a few counts. The chain couples TRBV18 to TRBJ2-5, with TRBD1 as a possible D gene (6 bases). Germline CDR1 KGHSH, CDR2 LQKENI. The germline V and J ends were trimmed by 2 bases and 2 bases, with 12 bases remaining between them. The CDR3 spans 15 residues. The CDR3 nucleotides read TGTGCCAGCTCACCATTCCCACAGGGTCAAGAGACCCAGTACTTC. Residues: CASSPFPQGQETQYF.

V usage is TRBV12-3 or TRBV12-4 and J usage is TRBJ1-1; 7 bases are shared with TRBD1. V lost 6 bases to trimming and J lost 1 base; unmatched junction nucleotides: 11. The CDR3 totals 16 residues. The CDR3 DNA reads TGTGCCAGCAGCTCACCTACAGGGGCGAAGAACACTGAAGCTTTCTTT. It codes for CASSSPTGAKNTEAFF.

This clonotype was counted between two and nine times. The chain uses TRBV27 and TRBJ2-3, with D possibly matching TRBD2 (7 bases). V was trimmed by 0 bases and J by 2 bases, leaving 12 bases between them. The CDR3 is 16 amino acids. CDR1 and CDR2 from the germline V gene are MNHEY and SMNVEV (reference sequence). The CDR3 region is CASSLSGGRSTDTQYF. CDR3 nucleotide sequence: TGTGCCAGCAGTTTATCGGGGGGGCGGTCCACAGATACGCAGTATTTT.

The genes are TRBV7-2 and TRBJ1-6; 7 bases are a match to TRBD1. The CDR3 is 14 residues long. The V gene's germline CDR1 is SGHTA and CDR2 FQGNSA. J was trimmed by 8 bases and V by 5 bases; bases with no gene match: 6. CDR3 protein: CASSTGTDYSPLHF. The CDR3 DNA sequence: TGTGCCAGCAGCACCGGGACAGATTATTCACCCCTCCACTTT.